This T cell receptor (beta chain) was sequenced during a study of identifying expanded T cells in peripheral blood. This clone was seen repeatedly, ten times or more. Its antigen is still unknown. Repertoires were generated with immunoSEQ multiplex PCR, while TCRdb's copy carries only in-frame clones and drops some. Of fewer than 85,000 clones in the sample, about four fifths were seen once. Healthy donors had no documented immune events, such as infections, while sampled. The germline V gene has CDR1 MNHEY and CDR2 SVGAGI. V was clipped by 4 bases and J by 3 bases, with 16 bases between them. The CDR3 runs 15 residues. Study-wide results and caveats: Over two and four weeks, about 15 and 18 clones changed, versus around 1.3 between replicates.

The sample consisted of blood. This chain uses TRBV6-5 with TRBJ2-7; D may be TRBD1 or TRBD2 (5 bases each). This TCR was sampled from a person between 18 and 75 years old in good health. The CDR3 reads CASSSDPGRLYEQYF. CDR3 nucleotide sequence: TGTGCCAGCAGTTCAGACCCGGGACGCCTCTACGAGCAGTACTTC.